This T cell receptor (beta chain) is from a study of beta chain features in type 1 diabetes. Sequencing targeted expressed TCRB transcripts, as all isolated RNA had been reverse transcribed. Profiled with immunoSEQ multiplex PCR; TCRdb holds only in-frame clones, not every one. The sample yields about 340,000 clones, 8% seen once. CDR1 SEHNR and CDR2 FQNEAQ come from the germline V gene (reference sequence). This CDR3 has 15 residues. V lost 3 bases and J 0 bases, leaving 11 bases between the germline ends. Material for sequencing was central memory CD4+ T cells from blood. The chain recombines TRBV7-9 with TRBJ1-2; possible D gene TRBD1, 5 bases. The receptor was isolated from a young woman in good health. The CDR3 sequence is CASSLGDRANYGYTF. In DNA, the CDR3 is TGTGCCAGCAGCTTGGGAGACAGAGCTAACTATGGCTACACCTTC. The full variable domain, its missing parts supplied by reference TRBV7-9 and TRBJ1-2, is DTGVSQNPRHKITKRGQNVTFRCDPISEHNRLYWYRQTLGQGPEFLTYFQNEAQLEKSRLLSDRFSAERPKGSFSTLEIQRTEQGDSAMYLCASSLGDRANYGYTFGSGTRLTVV.